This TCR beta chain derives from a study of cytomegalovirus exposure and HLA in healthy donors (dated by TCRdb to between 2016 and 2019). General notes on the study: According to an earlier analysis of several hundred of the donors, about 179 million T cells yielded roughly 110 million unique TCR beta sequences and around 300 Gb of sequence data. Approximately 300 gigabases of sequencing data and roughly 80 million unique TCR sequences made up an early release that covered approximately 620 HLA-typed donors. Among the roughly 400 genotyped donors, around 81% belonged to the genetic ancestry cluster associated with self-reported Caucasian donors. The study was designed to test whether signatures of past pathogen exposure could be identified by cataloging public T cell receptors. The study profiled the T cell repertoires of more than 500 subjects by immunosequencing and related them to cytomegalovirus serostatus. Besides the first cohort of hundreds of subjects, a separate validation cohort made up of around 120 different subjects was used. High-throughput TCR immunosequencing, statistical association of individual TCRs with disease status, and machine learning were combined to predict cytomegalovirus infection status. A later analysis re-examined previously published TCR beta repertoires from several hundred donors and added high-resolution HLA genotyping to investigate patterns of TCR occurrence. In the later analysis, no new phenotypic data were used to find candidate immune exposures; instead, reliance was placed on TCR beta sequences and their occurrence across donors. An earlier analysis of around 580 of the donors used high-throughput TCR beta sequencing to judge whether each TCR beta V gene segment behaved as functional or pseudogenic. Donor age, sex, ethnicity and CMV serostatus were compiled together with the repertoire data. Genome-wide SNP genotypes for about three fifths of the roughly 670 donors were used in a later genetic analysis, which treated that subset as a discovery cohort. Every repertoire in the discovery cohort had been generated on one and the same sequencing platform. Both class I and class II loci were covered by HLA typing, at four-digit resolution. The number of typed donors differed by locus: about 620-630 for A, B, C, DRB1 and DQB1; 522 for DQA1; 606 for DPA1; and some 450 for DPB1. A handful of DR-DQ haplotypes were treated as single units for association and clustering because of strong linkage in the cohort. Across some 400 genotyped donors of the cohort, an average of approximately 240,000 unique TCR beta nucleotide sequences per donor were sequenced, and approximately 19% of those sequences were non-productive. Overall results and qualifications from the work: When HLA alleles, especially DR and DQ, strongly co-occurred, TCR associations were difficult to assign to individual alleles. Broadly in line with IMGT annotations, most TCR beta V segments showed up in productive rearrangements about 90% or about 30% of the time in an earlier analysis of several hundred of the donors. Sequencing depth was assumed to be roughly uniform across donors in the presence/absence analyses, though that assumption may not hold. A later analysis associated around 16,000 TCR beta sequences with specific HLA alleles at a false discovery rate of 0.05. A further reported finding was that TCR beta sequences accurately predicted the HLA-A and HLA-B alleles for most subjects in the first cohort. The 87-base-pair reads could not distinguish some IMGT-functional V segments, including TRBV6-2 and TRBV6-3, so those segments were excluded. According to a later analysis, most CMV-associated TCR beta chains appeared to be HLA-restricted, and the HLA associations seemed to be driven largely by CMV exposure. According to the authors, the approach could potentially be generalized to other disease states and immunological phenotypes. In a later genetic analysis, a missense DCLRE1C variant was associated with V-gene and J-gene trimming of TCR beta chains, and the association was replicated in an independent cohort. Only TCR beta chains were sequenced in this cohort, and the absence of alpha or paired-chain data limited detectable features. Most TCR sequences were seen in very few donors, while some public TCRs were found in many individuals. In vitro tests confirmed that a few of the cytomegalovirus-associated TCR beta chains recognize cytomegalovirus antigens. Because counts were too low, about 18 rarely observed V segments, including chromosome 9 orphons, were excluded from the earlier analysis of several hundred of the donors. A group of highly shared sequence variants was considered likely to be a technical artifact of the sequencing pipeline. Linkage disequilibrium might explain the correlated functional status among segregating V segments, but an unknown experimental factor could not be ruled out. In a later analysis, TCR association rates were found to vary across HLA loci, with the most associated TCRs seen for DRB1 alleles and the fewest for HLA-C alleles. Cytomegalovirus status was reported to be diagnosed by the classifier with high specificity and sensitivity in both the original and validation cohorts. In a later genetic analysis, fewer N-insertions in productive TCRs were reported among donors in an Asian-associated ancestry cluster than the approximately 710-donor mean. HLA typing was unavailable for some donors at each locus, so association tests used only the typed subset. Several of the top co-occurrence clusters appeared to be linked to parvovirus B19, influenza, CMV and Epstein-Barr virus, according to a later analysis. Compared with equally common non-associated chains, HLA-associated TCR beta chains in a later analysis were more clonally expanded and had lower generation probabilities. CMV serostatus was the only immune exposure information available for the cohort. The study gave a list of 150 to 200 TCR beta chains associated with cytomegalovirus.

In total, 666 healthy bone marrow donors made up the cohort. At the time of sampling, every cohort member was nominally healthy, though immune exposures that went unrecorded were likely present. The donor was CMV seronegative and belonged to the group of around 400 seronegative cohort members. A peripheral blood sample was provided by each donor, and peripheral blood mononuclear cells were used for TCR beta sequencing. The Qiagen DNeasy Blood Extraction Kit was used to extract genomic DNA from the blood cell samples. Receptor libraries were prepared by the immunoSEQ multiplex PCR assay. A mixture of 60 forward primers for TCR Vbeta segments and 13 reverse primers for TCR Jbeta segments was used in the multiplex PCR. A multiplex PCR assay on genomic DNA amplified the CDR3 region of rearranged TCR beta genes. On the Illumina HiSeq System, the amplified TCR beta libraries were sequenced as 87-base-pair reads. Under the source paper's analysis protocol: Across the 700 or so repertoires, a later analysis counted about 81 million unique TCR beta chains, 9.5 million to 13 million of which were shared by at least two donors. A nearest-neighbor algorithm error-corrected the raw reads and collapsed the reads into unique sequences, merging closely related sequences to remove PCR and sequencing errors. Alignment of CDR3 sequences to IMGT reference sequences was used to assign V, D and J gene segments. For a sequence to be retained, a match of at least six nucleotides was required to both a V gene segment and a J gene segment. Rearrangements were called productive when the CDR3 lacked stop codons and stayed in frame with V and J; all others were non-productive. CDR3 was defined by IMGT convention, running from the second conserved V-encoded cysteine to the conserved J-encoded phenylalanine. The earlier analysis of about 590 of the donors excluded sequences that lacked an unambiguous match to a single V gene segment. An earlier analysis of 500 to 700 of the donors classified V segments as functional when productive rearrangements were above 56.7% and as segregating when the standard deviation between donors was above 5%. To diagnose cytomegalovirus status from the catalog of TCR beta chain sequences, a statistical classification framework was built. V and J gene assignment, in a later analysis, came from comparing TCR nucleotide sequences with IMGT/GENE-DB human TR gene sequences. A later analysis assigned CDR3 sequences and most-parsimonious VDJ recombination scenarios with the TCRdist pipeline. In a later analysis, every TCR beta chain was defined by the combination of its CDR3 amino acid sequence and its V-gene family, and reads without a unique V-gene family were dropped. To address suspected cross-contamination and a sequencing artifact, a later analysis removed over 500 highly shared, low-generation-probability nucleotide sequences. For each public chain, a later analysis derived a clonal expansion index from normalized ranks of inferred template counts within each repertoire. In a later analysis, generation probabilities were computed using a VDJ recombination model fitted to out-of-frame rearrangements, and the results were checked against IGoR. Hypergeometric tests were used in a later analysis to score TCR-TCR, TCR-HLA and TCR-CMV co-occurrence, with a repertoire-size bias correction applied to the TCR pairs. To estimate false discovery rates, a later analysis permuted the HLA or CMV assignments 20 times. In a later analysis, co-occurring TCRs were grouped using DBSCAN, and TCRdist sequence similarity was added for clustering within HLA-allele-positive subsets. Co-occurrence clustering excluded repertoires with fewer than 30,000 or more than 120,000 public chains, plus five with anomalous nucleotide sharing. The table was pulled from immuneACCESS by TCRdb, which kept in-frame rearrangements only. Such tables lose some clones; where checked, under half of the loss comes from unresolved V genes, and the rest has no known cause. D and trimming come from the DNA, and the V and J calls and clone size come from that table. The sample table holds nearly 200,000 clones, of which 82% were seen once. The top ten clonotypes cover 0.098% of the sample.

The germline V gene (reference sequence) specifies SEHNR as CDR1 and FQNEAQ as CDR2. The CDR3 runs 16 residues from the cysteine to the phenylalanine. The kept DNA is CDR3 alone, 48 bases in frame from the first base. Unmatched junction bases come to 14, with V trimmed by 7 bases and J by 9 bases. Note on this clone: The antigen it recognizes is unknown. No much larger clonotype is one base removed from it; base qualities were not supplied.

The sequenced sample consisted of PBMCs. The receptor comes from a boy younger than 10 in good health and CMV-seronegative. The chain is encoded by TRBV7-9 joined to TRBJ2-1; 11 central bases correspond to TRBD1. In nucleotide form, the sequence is TGTGCCAGCACTACCGTACCTGGACAGGGGGCGTTTGAGCAGTTCTTC. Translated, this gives CASTTVPGQGAFEQFF.